The clone carrying this T cell receptor beta chain has ten or more counts. Its cognate antigen is unknown. TCRdb passed the reads through MiXCR, listing each CDR3 protein once. The table records 110,000 to 150,000 distinct CDR3 sequences, 5.5% to 8% of them present only once. The record originates from a study of T cell repertoires in cytomegalovirus infection. Overall study: CMV infection and matching HLA type were both indicated by public TCR beta signatures.

V lost 3 bases, J lost 2 bases, and 10 bases lay in between. This CDR3 has 14 amino acids. Looked up from germline, CDR1 is ENHRY and CDR2 is SYGVKD. The study's findings and limits: HLA-C-restricted CMV clonotypes gave the most frequent clonotype in two of eight donors.

This rearrangement joins TRBV10-3 to TRBJ1-1; D is ambiguous. The origin of this receptor is a human donor in good health (CMV status not recorded). Some clones in this sample may be carry-over from other donors' samples. Material: PBMCs. The CDR3: CAISELAVNTEAFF. In DNA, the CDR3 is TGTGCCATCAGTGAATTGGCGGTCAACACTGAAGCTTTCTTT.